This TCR beta chain was recovered during a study of shared clonotypes between healthy human individuals. Concerning this clone itself: The antigen is undetermined.

Naive CD8 cells comprised CD45RO-negative, CCR7-positively selected cells, excluding terminally differentiated effector memory CD45RA+ cells. Study-wide points: The sharing of about 5% of naive CD4 clonotypes was seen across a few donors. Rarefaction showed sorted-subset sequencing was incomplete despite large depth.

The repertoire was sequenced with immunoSEQ multiplex PCR; TCRdb's copy has only in-frame clones and lacks some. The sample comprises about 1,800,000 clones, 85% to 95% of which are singletons, and 0.95% to 1.5% rests with the top ten. The CDR3 loop spans 16 amino acids. Trimming removed 4 bases at V and 0 bases at J, with 15 bases between. Germline V gene data show CDR1 as SGDLS and CDR2 as YYNGEE. Sequences were obtained from naive CD8+ T cells sorted from blood. This chain uses TRBV9 with TRBJ2-3, with D unresolved. The sequence derives from a young man in good health. The CDR3 reads CASSSPTTSSTDTQYF. The CDR3 coding sequence is TGTGCCAGCAGCTCCCCGACAACCTCTAGCACAGATACGCAGTATTTT.